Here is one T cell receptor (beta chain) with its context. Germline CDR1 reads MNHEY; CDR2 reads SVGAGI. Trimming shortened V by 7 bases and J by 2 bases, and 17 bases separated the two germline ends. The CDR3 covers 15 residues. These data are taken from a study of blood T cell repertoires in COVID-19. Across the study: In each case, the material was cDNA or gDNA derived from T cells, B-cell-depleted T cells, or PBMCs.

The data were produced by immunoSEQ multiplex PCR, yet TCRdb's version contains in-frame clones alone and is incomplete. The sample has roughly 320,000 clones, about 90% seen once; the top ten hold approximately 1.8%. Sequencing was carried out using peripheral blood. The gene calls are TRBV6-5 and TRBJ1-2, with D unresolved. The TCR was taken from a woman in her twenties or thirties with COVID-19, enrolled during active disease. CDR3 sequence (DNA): TGTGCCAGCACCCCGCTCCGGGTTCCGAACTATGGCTACACCTTC. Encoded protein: CASTPLRVPNYGYTF.